The 5 T cell receptor beta chains given below trace back to one sample, sequenced in a study of early T cells in non-severe SARS-CoV-2 infection. Each CDR3 protein is one row after TCRdb ran MiXCR on the 5' RACE reads. The table includes about 64,000 distinct CDR3 sequences, around 13% detected once. Sequences were obtained from whole blood. Every receptor here comes from an adult who was a healthcare worker with PCR-confirmed SARS-CoV-2 infection or an uninfected control (not recorded which).

This clonotype came up many times. V usage is TRBV20-1 and J usage is TRBJ1-1; 8 bases fit TRBD1. Looked up from germline, CDR1 is DFQATT and CDR2 is SNEGSKA (reference sequence). CDR3 length: 16 amino acids. Losses at the gene ends were 4 bases for V and 5 bases for J; bases not matched to a gene: 15. Here the CDR3 reads CSAIRGHDTFNTEAFF. The CDR3 DNA reads TGCAGTGCTATCAGGGGGCACGACACTTTTAATACTGAAGCTTTCTTT.

This clonotype has just a few counts. The J gene is TRBJ2-1, the V gene TRBV11-2; TRBD1 is a possible D gene (6 bases). The germline V and J ends were trimmed by 3 bases and 8 bases, with 17 bases remaining between them. The CDR3 totals 15 residues. Germline loops: CDR1 SGHAT, CDR2 FQNNGV. CDR3: CASSLNAVGGDEQFF. CDR3 bases: TGTGCCAGCAGCTTGAACGCCGTTGGGGGCGATGAGCAGTTCTTC.

The chain combines TRBV7-2 with TRBJ1-1; D is unresolved. Germline lookup yields CDR1 SGHTA and CDR2 FQGNSA. V dropped 7 bases and J dropped 5 bases, with 11 bases sitting between them. The CDR3 sequence is 12 residues long. The CDR3 sequence: CASIPRRTEAFF. The CDR3 DNA is TGTGCCAGCATCCCCCGTCGGACTGAAGCTTTCTTT.

This clonotype was observed a handful of times. The chain has TRBV3-1 and TRBJ1-2; no firm D call. CDR1 is LGHDT, CDR2 YNNKEL, per germline (reference sequence). Trimming pared 1 base from V and 8 bases from J, leaving 17 bases between. There are 15 residues in the CDR3. The CDR3 loop reads CASSQVRGSADGYTF. In DNA, the CDR3 is TGTGCCAGCAGCCAAGTGCGGGGATCGGCGGACGGCTACACCTTC.

The gene calls are TRBV7-8 and TRBJ1-2; D remains unclear. The germline V gene has CDR1 SGHVS and CDR2 FQNEAQ. This CDR3 contains 14 residues. Trimming cost V 1 base and J 5 bases, with 11 bases left between them. The CDR3, as DNA: TGTGCCAGCAGCTTAGACACCACCGAATATGGCTACACCTTC. This codes for CASSLDTTEYGYTF.